Described below is a single T cell receptor beta chain sequence and its context. No antigen is known for it. Here immunoSEQ multiplex PCR was the method, and the copy in TCRdb shows in-frame clones only, minus some. In the table there are fewer than 90,000 clones, less than 90% of which are singletons. The record originates from a study of cytomegalovirus exposure and HLA in healthy donors. Regarding the study as a whole: Investigators reported 150 to 200 TCR beta chains as tied to cytomegalovirus. In vitro, three CMV-associated chains proved specific for CMV antigens. Most TCRs appeared rarely, but some public TCRs recurred in many donors.

The CDR3 is made up of 17 amino acids. V lost 3 bases and J lost 4; bases outside the gene matches: 8. Germline V CDR1 and CDR2: SGHAT, FQDESV (reference sequence). Sequences were obtained from PBMCs. The chain carries TRBV11-1 and TRBJ2-1; 11 nucleotides match TRBD2. This receptor was obtained from a young woman in good health and CMV-seropositive. CDR3 DNA: TGTGCCAGCAGCTTGGGTCGTAGCGGGGGGGGATACAATGAGCAGTTCTTC. Translation: CASSLGRSGGGYNEQFF.